Each of the 32 T cell receptor beta chains below was sequenced from the same sample in a study of a mutant IDH1 vaccine in newly diagnosed glioma. Time point denoted: week 11, during vaccination. Doses consisted of 300 ug of mutant IDH1 20-mer peptide each, paired with topical imiquimod. Profiling relied on immunoSEQ multiplex PCR, and the TCRdb table lists in-frame clones only, not all of them. The data show more than 30,000 clones, about 90% seen once. Their target antigens are unknown. The sequenced sample was PBMCs, obtained from a glioma patient whose treatment included an IDH1 peptide vaccine. The source of these receptors is a man between 18 and 29 years old with glioma.

The chain has TRBV25-1 and TRBJ1-1, with D possibly TRBD1 on 5 matching bases. The CDR3 has 15 amino acids. Germline V lookup: CDR1 MGHDK, CDR2 SYGVNS. Between the trimmed V and J ends, which lost 6 bases and 0 bases, there was a span of 14 bases. CDR3 coding DNA: TGTGCCAGCAGCCTCGGGGGGACTTTGAACACTGAAGCTTTCTTT. As protein: CASSLGGTLNTEAFF.

The rearrangement links TRBV18 to TRBJ1-4; the D is unclear. The germline V gene encodes CDR1 KGHSH and CDR2 LQKENI. V was pared by 0 bases and J by 4 bases, with 3 bases between. This CDR3 is built from 13 residues. This CDR3 reads CASSPPGNEKLFF. In DNA, the CDR3 is TGTGCCAGCTCACCACCCGGTAATGAAAAACTGTTTTTT.

This rearrangement joins TRBV10-3 to TRBJ2-5, with 10 bases matching TRBD2. Looked up from germline, CDR1 is ENHRY and CDR2 is SYGVKD. The J segment lost 0 bases and the V segment lost 2 bases, leaving 3 bases of the junction unmatched. The length of the CDR3 is 16 residues. CDR3 loop: CAISEPGLADQETQYF. CDR3 DNA sequence: TGTGCCATCAGTGAGCCCGGACTAGCGGACCAAGAGACCCAGTACTTC.

The rearrangement links TRBV11-2 to TRBJ1-2; unclear D gene. V was shortened by 6 bases and J by 4 bases, with 15 bases between the two germline ends. This CDR3 contains 14 residues. From germline, CDR1 is SGHAT and CDR2 FQNNGV. As DNA, the CDR3 is TGTGCCAGCAGTACGTGGGCAAAAGGCTATGGCTACACCTTC. Encoded protein: CASSTWAKGYGYTF.

The chain employs TRBV2 and TRBJ1-1, with 8 bases lining up with TRBD1. J gave up 3 bases and V 3 bases, and 6 bases lay outside the gene matches. The CDR3 is 15 amino acids. Germline assignment: CDR1 SNHLY and CDR2 FYNNEI. The CDR3 here is CASSDWTGQDTEAFF. The CDR3 nucleotides are TGTGCCAGCAGTGACTGGACAGGGCAGGACACTGAAGCTTTCTTT.

The V gene is TRBV10-1, the J gene TRBJ1-1; D not certain. Per germline, CDR1 WNHNN and CDR2 SYGVQD (reference sequence). The CDR3 loop spans 13 amino acids. The ends were cut back, 6 bases at V and 4 bases at J, with 12 bases in the middle. The CDR3 bases are TGCGCCAGCAGCGAGCGCCGGGGCACTGAAGCTTTCTTT. Encoded protein: CASSERRGTEAFF.

The sample holds a few counts of this clone. This chain connects TRBV30 to TRBJ1-2, with unresolved D. Trimming left V 8 bases short and J 5 bases short, with 18 bases between. CDR1 GTSNPN and CDR2 SVGIG come from the germline V gene (reference sequence). The length of the CDR3 is 13 residues. The CDR3 region has the DNA TGTGCCGGACTGGGGAGGGTGGGGTATGGCTACACCTTC. This translates into CAGLGRVGYGYTF.

This chain joins TRBV10-3 and TRBJ2-3; no reliable D call. This CDR3 has 12 residues. Germline V lookup: CDR1 ENHRY, CDR2 SYGVKD. The V end was cut by 2 bases, the J end by 4 bases, with 4 bases between. The DNA of the CDR3 is TGTGCCATCAGTGAGATGGCAGATACGCAGTATTTT. Encoded protein: CAISEMADTQYF.

This clone showed up just once. The chain couples TRBV5-5 to TRBJ2-5; D gene uncertain. Germline V lookup: CDR1 SGHKS, CDR2 YYEKEE (reference sequence). The CDR3 covers 17 residues. Deletions cut 4 bases from V and 2 bases from J, with 21 bases between. The CDR3 is CASSTADPAYKQETQYF. The CDR3 nucleotides read TGTGCCAGCAGCACCGCCGACCCTGCATACAAACAAGAGACCCAGTACTTC.

The chain couples TRBV9 to TRBJ1-3, with D tentatively TRBD1 (5 bases). Per germline, CDR1 SGDLS and CDR2 YYNGEE. Trimming took off 0 bases at V and 3 bases at J, with 7 bases between the two ends. The length of the CDR3 is 14 residues. Written as DNA, the CDR3 is TGTGCCAGCAGCGTAGATACAGGTGGAAACACCATATATTTT. This encodes CASSVDTGGNTIYF.

As regards this clone: At one of its ends the junction is not consistent with the germline gene, which may arise from a read error. The V and J genes are TRBV6-5 and TRBJ1-1, with 9 nucleotides matching TRBD1. Per the germline V gene, CDR1 is MNHEY and CDR2 is SVGAGI. This CDR3 spans 16 amino acids. CDR3 loop: CASRYSAGTGNAEAFF. As DNA, the CDR3 is TGTGCCAGCCGTTATAGTGCCGGGACAGGGAACGCTGAAGCTTTCTTT.

The rearrangement joins TRBV30 to TRBJ2-5; D might be TRBD1 or TRBD2, each matching 5 bases. V lost 3 bases and J 4 bases, leaving 18 bases between the germline ends. The CDR3 sequence is 15 residues long. Per germline, CDR1 GTSNPN and CDR2 SVGIG (reference sequence). The CDR3 reads CAWSEGTESGETQYF. The CDR3 DNA sequence: TGTGCCTGGAGCGAAGGGACGGAGTCTGGAGAGACCCAGTACTTC.

The chain recombines TRBV7-9 with TRBJ1-1; D gene ambiguous. CDR1 SEHNR and CDR2 FQNEAQ come from the germline V gene (reference sequence). The V end was cut by 1 base, the J end by 5 bases, with 11 bases between. The CDR3 loop spans 14 amino acids. The CDR3 region has the DNA TGTGCCAGCAGCTTAGGGCTTTCAGCTACTGAAGCTTTCTTT. It encodes CASSLGLSATEAFF.

The CDR3: CASSTGQGGSGANVLTF. The CDR3 DNA is TGTGCCAGTAGCACAGGACAGGGTGGCTCTGGGGCCAACGTCCTGACTTTC. The chain joins TRBV19 to TRBJ2-6, with 8 bases lining up with TRBD1. Germline values: CDR1 LNHDA, CDR2 SQIVND (reference sequence). This CDR3 region has 17 residues. After removal of 6 bases from V and 0 bases from J, the junction contained 7 bases not matched to a gene.

The J gene is TRBJ2-3, the V gene TRBV9; D possibly corresponds to TRBD2 (5 bases). The CDR3 has 14 residues. Germline V CDR1 and CDR2: SGDLS, YYNGEE. Trimming shortened V by 0 bases and J by 2 bases, and 7 bases separated the two germline ends. CDR3 in DNA: TGTGCCAGCAGCGTAGACGGGGACACAGATACGCAGTATTTT. The encoded protein is CASSVDGDTDTQYF.

The chain employs TRBV25-1 and TRBJ2-5; D is possibly TRBD1 (6 bases). Deletions cut 2 bases from V and 4 bases from J, with 14 bases between. The germline V gene has CDR1 MGHDK and CDR2 SYGVNS. This CDR3 spans 15 amino acids. CDR3 bases: TGTGCCAGCAGTGAAGACAGGTCAGCTTCAGAGACCCAGTACTTC. It encodes CASSEDRSASETQYF.

The J gene is TRBJ1-1, the V gene TRBV9; 7 bases map to TRBD1. Germline lookup yields CDR1 SGDLS and CDR2 YYNGEE. The CDR3 extends over 14 amino acids. Trimming at V came to 4 bases and at J to 3 bases, leaving 6 bases not matched to a gene. CDR3 bases: TGTGCCAGCAGCCCGGGACAGAGGCACACTGAAGCTTTCTTT. Residues: CASSPGQRHTEAFF.

This clone was observed a few times. The chain recombines TRBV6-5 with TRBJ1-1; D remains unclear. Germline CDR1 and CDR2: MNHEY and SVGAGI. Between the trimmed V and J ends, which lost 4 bases and 10 bases, there was a span of 19 bases. This CDR3 comprises 14 residues. CDR3 residues: CASSSPRLHMGAFF. CDR3 in DNA: TGTGCCAGCAGTTCCCCCAGACTTCACATGGGAGCTTTCTTT.

The V gene is TRBV7-9, the J gene TRBJ2-3, with a possible D match to TRBD2 (5 bases). V was shortened by 5 bases and J by 3 bases, with 9 bases between the two germline ends. This CDR3 is 13 amino acids long. In germline, CDR1 is SEHNR, CDR2 FQNEAQ (reference sequence). In DNA form, the CDR3 reads TGTGCCAGCAGCGACCCGGGGACAGATACGCAGTATTTT. Residues: CASSDPGTDTQYF.

J is TRBJ1-2 and V is TRBV29-1; a possible D gene is TRBD1 (5 bases). CDR3 length equals 13 residues. Trimming took off 4 bases at V and 3 bases at J, with 12 bases between the two ends. Germline V CDR1 and CDR2: SQVTM, ANQGSEA. The CDR3, as DNA: TGCAGCGTTGTCGGACATGGGGACTATGGCTACACCTTC. It translates to CSVVGHGDYGYTF.

There are a few counts of this clone. The rearrangement links TRBV9 to TRBJ1-1; D unresolved. Trimming left V 0 bases short and J 4 bases short, with 7 bases between. CDR1 is SGDLS and CDR2 is YYNGEE in the germline V gene. This CDR3 is built from 13 residues. In nucleotides, the CDR3 is TGTGCCAGCAGCGTAGGACCGGGCACTGAAGCTTTCTTT. Protein sequence: CASSVGPGTEAFF.

The CDR3 DNA reads as TGTGCCACCAGCAGAGATAGAGCAAGTACCGGGGAGCTGTTTTTT. Protein sequence: CATSRDRASTGELFF. J is TRBJ2-2 and V is TRBV15; D gene unclear. The CDR3 sequence is 15 residues long. Trimming stripped 0 bases from V and 5 bases from J, with 10 bases between. CDR1 is LNHNV and CDR2 is YYDKDF in the germline V gene (reference sequence).

This chain links TRBV2 with TRBJ2-7; possible D gene TRBD1, 5 bases. Trimming took off 6 bases at V and 2 bases at J, with 8 bases between the two ends. Germline CDR1 reads SNHLY; CDR2 reads FYNNEI. This CDR3 is built from 12 residues. Here the CDR3 reads CASRQETYEQYF. The CDR3 DNA is TGTGCCAGCAGACAGGAGACCTACGAGCAGTACTTC.

The V call is TRBV7-9, the J call TRBJ1-1; tentative D call: TRBD1 (5 bases). Deletions cut 4 bases from V and 7 bases from J, with 16 bases between. Germline CDR1 SEHNR, CDR2 FQNEAQ (reference sequence). This CDR3 is built from 14 residues. The DNA for the CDR3 is TGTGCCAGCAGCTCTACCCGAAGTGGGGGTGAAGCTTTCTTT. Translated: CASSSTRSGGEAFF.

The chain is built from TRBV7-2 and TRBJ1-1, with D unresolved. The CDR3 is made up of 16 amino acids. The V end was cut by 5 bases, the J end by 0 bases, with 16 bases between. The germline V gene has CDR1 SGHTA and CDR2 FQGNSA. This CDR3 reads CASSEPLSGLNTEAFF. The CDR3 nucleotides are TGTGCCAGCAGCGAGCCCTTATCCGGGCTGAACACTGAAGCTTTCTTT. Full variable domain (rest looked up from reference TRBV7-2 and TRBJ1-1): GAGVSQSPSNKVTEKGKDVELRCDPISGHTALYWYRQSLGQGLEFLIYFQGNSAPDKSGLPSDRFSAERTGGSVSTLTIQRTQQEDSAVYLCASSEPLSGLNTEAFFGQGTRLTVV.

This sequence joins TRBV14 and TRBJ1-4; TRBD1 agrees at 8 bases. The J segment lost 10 bases and the V segment lost 1 base, leaving 2 bases of the junction unmatched. This CDR3 comprises 13 residues. In germline, CDR1 is SGHDN, CDR2 FVKESK. DNA for the CDR3: TGTGCCAGCAGCCAAGCGGACAGGGTAAAACTGTTTTTT. Translated: CASSQADRVKLFF.

The CDR3, as DNA: TGTGCCAGCAGTTACTCGGTCCAAGGCGGCTACACCTTC. It yields the protein CASSYSVQGGYTF. The chain has TRBV6-5 and TRBJ1-2, with D unresolved. Germline V lookup: CDR1 MNHEY, CDR2 SVGAGI. This CDR3 has 13 amino acids. The V gene lost 0 bases and the J gene lost 8 bases, with 10 bases spanning the gap.

This clone has only a few counts. This sequence joins TRBV5-4 and TRBJ2-2; no definite D call. Germline V gene data show CDR1 as SGHNT and CDR2 as YYREEE (reference sequence). This CDR3 is 14 amino acids long. Trimming removed 0 bases from V and 1 base from J, with 4 bases in between. The CDR3 nucleotides are TGTGCCAGCAGCTTGGGACAGAACACCGGGGAGCTGTTTTTT. This codes for CASSLGQNTGELFF. Using reference TRBV5-4 and TRBJ2-2 for the parts outside the CDR3, the full variable domain is ETGVTQSPTHLIKTRGQQVTLRCSSQSGHNTVSWYQQALGQGPQFIFQYYREEENGRGNFPPRFSGLQFPNYSSELNVNALELDDSALYLCASSLGQNTGELFFGEGSRLTVL.

The chain employs TRBV4-1 and TRBJ2-3; 12 positions match TRBD2. Germline CDR1 is MGHRA and CDR2 is YSYEKL. The CDR3 is 16 amino acids. V dropped 1 base and J dropped 6; count of bases not matched to a gene: 5. In DNA form, the CDR3 reads TGCGCCAGCAGCCAAGCCACTAGCGGGGGGACGGATACGCAGTATTTT. Its translation is CASSQATSGGTDTQYF.

The sample holds one count of this clone. The chain links TRBV19 to TRBJ2-7; D unclear. Trimming removed 3 bases at V and 3 bases at J, with 12 bases between. The CDR3 spans 14 residues. The germline CDR1 and CDR2 sequences are LNHDA and SQIVND (reference sequence). This CDR3 is CASSINTFGYEQYF. The CDR3 DNA sequence: TGTGCCAGTAGTATCAACACTTTCGGCTACGAGCAGTACTTC.

The chain links TRBV19 to TRBJ1-5; TRBD1 might be the D (5 bases). This CDR3 is 18 amino acids long. V shed 0 bases and J shed 2 bases, with 17 bases lying between them. CDR1 and CDR2 (germline): LNHDA, SQIVND (reference sequence). The CDR3 spells CASSIEGEGVLGNQPQHF. CDR3 coding DNA: TGTGCCAGTAGTATAGAGGGGGAGGGTGTGTTAGGCAATCAGCCCCAGCATTTT.

The CDR3 nucleotides are TGTGCCAGCAAGGAGGACAGACGAAACTATGGCTACACCTTC. This codes for CASKEDRRNYGYTF. This chain connects TRBV5-6 to TRBJ1-2, with D perhaps matching TRBD1 (6 bases). Between the trimmed V and J ends, which lost 6 bases and 2 bases, there was a span of 14 bases. Germline CDR1 SGHDT, CDR2 YYEEEE. The CDR3 length is 14 residues.